This T cell receptor (beta chain) was identified in a study of control samples from healthy donors and cancer patients. Germline V gene data show CDR1 as MDHEN and CDR2 as SYDVKM. V shed 3 bases and J 8 bases; nucleotides not matched to a gene: 5. CDR3 length: 13 amino acids. This clone is a singleton in its sample. Profiling relied on immunoSEQ multiplex PCR, and the TCRdb table lists in-frame clones only, not all of them. The sample has almost 85,000 clones, just under 95% seen once; the top ten hold approximately 4.8%. The sequence was collected from a woman aged 18-30 years in good health. This rearrangement joins TRBV28 to TRBJ1-2; 8 bases agree with TRBD1. Sequenced input: blood. CDR3 DNA sequence: TGTGCCAGCAGTTTGGACAGGGATATCGGCTACACCTTC. This sequence encodes CASSLDRDIGYTF.